This T cell receptor beta chain originates from a study of shared clonotypes between healthy human individuals. Produced via immunoSEQ multiplex PCR; TCRdb's table is partial and in-frame only. The data contain fewer than 700,000 clones, around three quarters of them singletons. The germline V gene encodes CDR1 GTSNPN and CDR2 SVGIG (reference sequence). This CDR3 region has 14 residues. Trimming removed 7 bases at V and 0 bases at J, with 10 bases between. The chain has TRBV30 and TRBJ2-6, with unresolved D. The origin of this receptor is a woman in her thirties or forties in good health. Some clones in this sample may be carry-over from other donors' samples. What was sequenced was PBMCs. The CDR3, as DNA: TGTGCCTCACATAAAACCTCTGGGGCCAACGTCCTGACTTTC. Encoded protein: CASHKTSGANVLTF.